A single sample gave rise to the 11 T cell receptor beta chains below, sequenced in a study of blood T cell repertoires in COVID-19. Generated by immunoSEQ multiplex PCR, the TCRdb table keeps only in-frame clones and is missing some. The data hold around 190,000 clones, with 79% observed a single time. Specimen: peripheral blood. These receptors were taken from a middle-aged woman with COVID-19, enrolled during active disease.

The rearrangement uses TRBV7-2 and TRBJ2-7, with 8 bases identical to TRBD2. V dropped 3 bases and J dropped 1; count of bases not matched to a gene: 2. This CDR3 has 14 residues. Germline values: CDR1 SGHTA, CDR2 FQGNSA. The CDR3 region is CASSFAGGSYEQYF. In nucleotides, the CDR3 is TGTGCCAGCAGCTTCGCGGGGGGATCCTACGAGCAGTACTTC.

This clone was counted once. The genes are TRBV18 and TRBJ1-2; 12 bases align to TRBD1. The junction had 13 bases not matched to a gene; V was cut back by 4 bases and J by 4 bases. From germline, CDR1 is KGHSH and CDR2 LQKENI. The CDR3 sequence is 18 residues long. CDR3 loop: CASSLSIRDRGPGYGYTF. CDR3 nucleotide sequence: TGTGCCAGCTCACTCTCGATCCGGGACAGGGGGCCGGGCTATGGCTACACCTTC. Drawing the rest from reference TRBV18 and TRBJ1-2, the complete variable domain is NAGVMQNPRHLVRRRGQEARLRCSPMKGHSHVYWYRQLPEEGLKFMVYLQKENIIDESGMPKERFSAEFPKEGPSILRIQQVVRGDSAAYFCASSLSIRDRGPGYGYTFGSGTRLTVV.

This clone appeared once. Additional DNA sequences in this sample encode the identical CDR3. The chain recombines TRBV3-1 (or the pseudogene TRBV3-2) with TRBJ2-3; 13 bases agree with TRBD2. The length of the CDR3 is 16 residues. Germline CDR1 and CDR2: LGHDT and YNNKEL (reference sequence). The V and J ends lost 1 base and 5 bases, in that order; junction bases with no gene match: 3. The DNA for the CDR3 is TGTGCCAGCAGCCAAGGGACTAGCGGGAGAATAGATACGCAGTATTTT. The encoded protein is CASSQGTSGRIDTQYF.

J is TRBJ2-2 and V is TRBV9; possibly TRBD1 for D (5 bases). Trimming shortened V by 4 bases and J by 6 bases, and 19 bases separated the two germline ends. There are 16 residues in the CDR3. Germline lookup yields CDR1 SGDLS and CDR2 YYNGEE. The DNA of the CDR3 is TGTGCCAGCAGCTCTCGTGGGGCGCGGAAGGCCGGGGAGCTGTTTTTT. Encoded protein: CASSSRGARKAGELFF.

The rearrangement joins TRBV3-1 (or the pseudogene TRBV3-2) to TRBJ1-1, with D tentatively TRBD1 (5 bases). Germline values: CDR1 LGHDT, CDR2 YNNKEL (reference sequence). The CDR3 has 14 amino acids. With 1 base removed from V and 3 bases from J, the gap between germline ends came to 9 bases. CDR3 loop: CASSQVGGDTEAFF. CDR3 DNA: TGTGCCAGCAGCCAAGTGGGGGGGGACACTGAAGCTTTCTTT.

This chain joins TRBV5-8 and TRBJ2-1; 11 positions agree with TRBD1. The germline V gene encodes CDR1 SGHTS and CDR2 YDEGEE. The ends lost 4 bases at V and 4 bases at J; junction bases unmatched: 4. CDR3 length equals 15 residues. CDR3 residues: CASSQRDRGYNEQFF. Here the CDR3 DNA reads TGTGCCAGCAGCCAGCGGGACAGGGGGTACAATGAGCAGTTCTTC.

This clone was recorded once. This chain joins TRBV9 and TRBJ2-1, with TRBD2 identical over 8 bases. The CDR3 spans 17 residues. The V gene end was trimmed by 0 bases and the J gene end by 7 bases; junction bases not matched to a gene: 12. Germline V gene data show CDR1 as SGDLS and CDR2 as YYNGEE. CDR3 bases: TGTGCCAGCAGCGTAGCCGGCGGGAGGCTTACCTTTAATGAGCAGTTCTTC. Its translation: CASSVAGGRLTFNEQFF.

The chain is built from TRBV18 and TRBJ1-5; D might be TRBD1 (6 bases). Trimming pared 3 bases from V and 6 bases from J, leaving 21 bases between. The CDR3 is 17 residues long. Germline values: CDR1 KGHSH, CDR2 LQKENI. This CDR3 is CASSPIKMGGLSQPQHF. The CDR3 nucleotides read TGTGCCAGCTCACCGATAAAAATGGGGGGGCTGAGTCAGCCCCAGCATTTT.

This clone was seen a handful of times. This sequence joins TRBV5-1 and TRBJ2-2, with TRBD1 identical over 9 bases. The CDR3 runs to 16 residues. Looked up from germline, CDR1 is SGHRS and CDR2 is YFSETQ. V lost 5 bases to trimming and J lost 5 bases; unmatched junction nucleotides: 10. CDR3 in amino acids: CASRRNTGGETGELFF. CDR3 DNA sequence: TGCGCCAGCAGACGGAACACAGGGGGCGAGACCGGGGAGCTGTTTTTT.

J is TRBJ2-5 and V is TRBV4-3, with a weak D call TRBD1 (6 bases). V was shortened by 3 bases and J by 2 bases, with 13 bases between the two germline ends. Germline V gene data show CDR1 as LGHNA and CDR2 as YSLEER. There are 15 residues in the CDR3. CDR3 loop: CASSHTYRAQETQYF. The DNA for the CDR3 is TGCGCCAGCAGCCATACATACAGGGCTCAAGAGACCCAGTACTTC.

This clone was counted a single time. The V call is TRBV13, the J call TRBJ1-6; 10 bases align to TRBD1. V trimming: 4 bases; J trimming: 7 bases; junction bases outside the gene matches: 7. CDR1 and CDR2 (germline): PRHDT, FYEKMQ (reference sequence). The CDR3 spans 16 residues. CDR3 in DNA: TGTGCCAGCAGCTCGTCGCCGGGACAGGGGAATTCACCCCTCCACTTT. Translation gives CASSSSPGQGNSPLHF.